This TCR beta chain came from a study of regulatory T cells in long-lasting Graves disease. Time point indicated: newly diagnosed GD, antithyroid drugs for less than 3 months. Extracted RNA from PBMCs served as the source of the TCR library. The CDR3 consists of 15 residues. From germline, CDR1 is MNHEY and CDR2 SVGEGT. V was pared by 5 bases and J by 3 bases, with 17 bases between. Construction of the TCR beta libraries employed iRepertoire HTBI primers in conjunction with Arm-PCR of CDR3 regions. MiXCR, applied by TCRdb to the multiplex PCR reads, yields one record per CDR3 protein. The sample includes roughly 420,000 distinct CDR3 sequences, about 15% of them seen just once. These data are also associated with another study on T cells in Graves' hyperthyroidism and ophthalmopathy.

The rearrangement joins TRBV6-2 or TRBV6-3 to TRBJ2-7; a weak D match, TRBD2 (6 bases). The receptor's source is a woman aged 45-65 years with Graves disease. The input for sequencing was peripheral blood mononuclear cells (PBMCs), taken at new diagnosis, from a patient treated with antithyroid drugs. The chain's CDR3 is CASSGSWRANYEQYF. The CDR3 DNA follows: TGTGCCAGCAGTGGGAGCTGGAGGGCAAACTACGAGCAGTACTTC.